This entry concerns a single TCR beta chain. There are 14 residues in the CDR3. The germline V and J ends were trimmed by 5 bases and 3 bases, with 12 bases remaining between them. CDR1 is SGHRS and CDR2 is YFSETQ in the germline V gene. The assay was immunoSEQ multiplex PCR, and TCRdb's table has in-frame clones only and misses some. This sample carries about 330,000 clones, around 84% of them seen once, and the ten largest clones take about 10%. The data were taken from a study of blood T cell repertoires in COVID-19. At the level of the study: Sites across the United States, Italy and Spain contributed samples from acute and convalescent COVID-19.

Participant-given clinical history determined each cohort assignment. Two consecutive negative NP/OP PCR tests, clearance, or resolved symptoms defined Cohort 3 recovery. This chain uses TRBV5-1 with TRBJ2-1, with D unclear. This receptor was identified in a woman aged 18-35 years who had recovered from COVID-19. Sequencing was performed on PBMCs or T cells enriched from blood (not recorded which). In nucleotides, the CDR3 is TGCGCCAGCAGTCCTGCCAACAACTACAATGAGCAGTTCTTC. It yields the protein CASSPANNYNEQFF.